This T cell receptor (beta chain) is drawn from a study of T cells after somatic rescue of genetic block (dated by TCRdb to 2019 to 2021). Looking at the study overall: The study assessed how robust, over the long term, a T-cell system was when the system had developed through somatic rescue of a genetic block in T-cell development.

Turning to this clone: Its antigen target is currently unknown. No much larger clonotype is one base removed from it; base qualities were not supplied.

Library creation used the immunoSEQ multiplex PCR assay. TCRdb carries this immuneACCESS record with in-frame sequences only. Its versions omit some clonotypes, under half of them owing to an unresolved V gene in the studies checked, with the rest unexplained. This sample is represented by about 10,000 clones; 74% of them were singletons. The ten largest clones add up to approximately 23% of the sample. The CDR3 measures 13 amino acids from cysteine to phenylalanine. The only DNA kept is the CDR3, 39 bases in frame from the first base. Looking up the germline V gene yields CDR1 SGHRS and CDR2 YFSETQ. V is trimmed back by 4 bases and J by 3 bases, and the junction contains 2 bases that no gene match accounts for.

The sequence was obtained from a boy between 10 and 17 years old. This chain is built from TRBV5-1 and TRBJ1-2; the junction holds 8 bases that match TRBD1. The material sequenced was peripheral blood mononuclear cells (PBMCs). The DNA sequence is as follows: TGCGCCAGCAGCCCGACAGGGGACTATGGCTACACCTTC. This sequence encodes CASSPTGDYGYTF.